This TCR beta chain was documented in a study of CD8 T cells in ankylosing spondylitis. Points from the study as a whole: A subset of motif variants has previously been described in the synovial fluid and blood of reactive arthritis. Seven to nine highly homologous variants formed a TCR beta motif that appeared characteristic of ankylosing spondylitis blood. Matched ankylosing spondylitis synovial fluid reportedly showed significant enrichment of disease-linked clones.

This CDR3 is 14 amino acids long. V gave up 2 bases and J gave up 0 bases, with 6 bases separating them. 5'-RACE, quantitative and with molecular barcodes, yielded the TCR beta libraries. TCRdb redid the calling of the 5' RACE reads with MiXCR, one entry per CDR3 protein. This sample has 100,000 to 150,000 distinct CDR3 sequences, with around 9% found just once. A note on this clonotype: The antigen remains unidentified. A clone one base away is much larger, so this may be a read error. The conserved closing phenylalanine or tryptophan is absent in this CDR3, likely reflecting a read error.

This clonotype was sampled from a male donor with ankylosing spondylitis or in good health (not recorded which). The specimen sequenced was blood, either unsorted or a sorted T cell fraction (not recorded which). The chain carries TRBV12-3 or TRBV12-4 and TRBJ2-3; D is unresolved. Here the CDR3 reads CASSLHQSTDTQYL. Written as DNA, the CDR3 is TGTGCCAGCAGTTTACACCAAAGCACAGATACGCAGTATTTG.